A selection of T cell receptor beta chains follows, all from one sample in a study of blood T cell repertoires in COVID-19. The assay was immunoSEQ multiplex PCR, and TCRdb's table has in-frame clones only and misses some. The top ten hold 3.5% to 5% of the sample, which has 150,000 or so clones, approximately 80% seen once. The sequenced material came from peripheral blood. All receptors derive from an elderly woman with active or convalescent COVID-19. Each CDR3 is given with its conserved first and last residue. D genes are given only for firm matches. Size is stated for part of the rows, as once, few or many counts, or as a class when the clone is expanded.

d_call	clone_size	j_call	v_call	cdr3_nt	cdr3_aa
TRBD1	.	TRBJ1-6	TRBV19	TGTGCCAGTAGGACAGGGGAAGCAATTAATTCACCCCTCCACTTT	CASRTGEAINSPLHF
TRBD1	few	TRBJ2-1	TRBV19	TGTGCCAGTAGTATAGTTGGGACAGGTTACAATGAGCAGTTCTTC	CASSIVGTGYNEQFF
.	.	TRBJ1-6	TRBV7-9	TGTGCCAGCAGCCCTACGTCAGGGGTGAATTCACCCCTCCACTTT	CASSPTSGVNSPLHF
.	.	TRBJ1-5	TRBV2	TGTGCCAGCAGCAGACAGATAAGCAATCAGCCCCAGCATTTT	CASSRQISNQPQHF
.	.	TRBJ2-7	TRBV7-2	TGTGCCAGCAGCTCGCAGGGCGGCAGACATTATTCCTACGAGCAGTACTTC	CASSSQGGRHYSYEQYF
.	.	TRBJ1-3	TRBV15	TGTGCCACCCGGGAGCAAGGAAACACCATATATTTT	CATREQGNTIYF
TRBD1	.	TRBJ2-7	TRBV30	TGTGCCTGTAAGGACAGGGTTTGGGACTACGAGCAGTACTTC	CACKDRVWDYEQYF
.	.	TRBJ1-1	TRBV18	TGTGCCAGCTCACCCCGGGCGGGGAGTTTCATGAACACTGAAGCTTTCTTT	CASSPRAGSFMNTEAFF
.	.	TRBJ1-1	TRBV5-4	TGTGCCAGCAGCGAGGACAGCCGGAGCACTGAAGCTTTCTTT	CASSEDSRSTEAFF
.	few	TRBJ2-7	TRBV7-6	TGTGCCAGCAGCGAAACGGACTACTACGAGCAGTACTTC	CASSETDYYEQYF
TRBD1	.	TRBJ2-2	TRBV11-1	TGTGCCAGCAGCCTGGGACAGACCGGGGAGCTGTTTTTT	CASSLGQTGELFF
.	.	TRBJ2-5	TRBV19	TGTGCCAGTAGTATAGGGTGGGCAGGGGAAGAGACCCAGTACTTC	CASSIGWAGEETQYF
.	.	TRBJ2-5	TRBV29-1	TGCAGCGTTGACGTCCAGGGTCGGACCCAGTACTTC	CSVDVQGRTQYF
.	.	TRBJ1-6	TRBV14	TGTGCCAGCAGCCCAACGGGTACTGGGTCACCCCTCCACTTT	CASSPTGTGSPLHF
.	.	TRBJ1-2	TRBV27	TGTGCCAGCAGTTATGGACACCACCGAGCTAACTATGGCTACACCTTC	CASSYGHHRANYGYTF
.	.	TRBJ1-1	TRBV9	TGTGCCAGCAGCGTAGACTCTCGGACTGAAGCTTTCTTT	CASSVDSRTEAFF
.	.	TRBJ2-2	TRBV2	TGTGCCAGCAGTCCCATCAGGGCGAACACCGGGGAGCTGTTTTTT	CASSPIRANTGELFF
.	.	TRBJ2-5	TRBV10-2	TGCGCCAGCACTCAGGTACCGGCAGAGACCCAGTACTTC	CASTQVPAETQYF
.	.	TRBJ2-7	TRBV18	TGTGCCAGCTCACCATCATTATCCGGGACTCATACCTACGAGCAGTACTTC	CASSPSLSGTHTYEQYF
TRBD1	.	TRBJ2-1	TRBV6-4	TGTGCCAGCAGTGTGACAGGGGGCCGTGAGCAGTTCTTC	CASSVTGGREQFF
.	few	TRBJ1-6	TRBV27	TGTGCCAGCAGACAACCCGGGACCCTCCGGAGGGTGGGGTGGGATTCACCCCTCCACTTT	CASRQPGTLRRVGWDSPLHF
.	.	TRBJ1-2	TRBV4-2	TGTGCCAGCAGCCAAGATTGGGGCGATAGGACCAGGGGCTACACCTTC	CASSQDWGDRTRGYTF
.	.	TRBJ1-6	TRBV1	TGCACCAGCAGCCTGAACGGGTCCGGGGTAGATTCACCCCTCCACTTT	CTSSLNGSGVDSPLHF
TRBD1	.	TRBJ1-1	TRBV19	TGTGCCAGTATCCAGGGGGCGCGTGGGACTGAAGCTTTCTTT	CASIQGARGTEAFF
TRBD2	.	TRBJ2-3	TRBV4-2	TGTGCCAGCAGCCAGGGTACTAGCGGTACGCAGTATTTT	CASSQGTSGTQYF